This T cell receptor beta chain was captured by sequencing in a study of blood T cell repertoires in COVID-19. Study-wide context: Acute and convalescent COVID-19 samples came from the United States, Italy and Spain.

In germline, CDR1 is SGHDT, CDR2 YYEEEE. With V trimmed by 1 base and J by 4 bases, 3 bases remained unmatched. The CDR3 spans 15 residues. Source study methods: Nucleated cell number was recorded as an estimate derived from reference gene primer amplification. Measured with immunoSEQ multiplex PCR; TCRdb has only the in-frame clones, and not every one. The DNA gave D and trimming, while V, J and clone size come from that table. The profile shows about 300,000 clones, around 80% of them singletons. The V gene is TRBV5-6, the J gene TRBJ2-1; TRBD1 matches at 9 bases. Sequenced input: peripheral blood. The sequence was obtained from a woman in her 50s with acute or convalescent COVID-19. The CDR3 DNA reads TGTGCCAGCAGCTTGCCGGGACAGGGATACAATGAGCAGTTCTTC. The encoded protein is CASSLPGQGYNEQFF.